Listed below are T cell receptor beta chains from one sample, sequenced in a study of CD8 T cells in Susac syndrome. TCRdb re-called the immunoSEQ multiplex PCR reads through MiXCR, storing one row per CDR3 protein. Here the sample spans 150,000 to 190,000 distinct CDR3 sequences, 90% to 95% being singletons. The sequencing input was CD8+ T cells from PBMCs. The receptors stem from a human donor with multiple sclerosis. CDR3s include the opening cysteine and the closing phenylalanine or tryptophan.

j_call	v_call	cdr3_aa
TRBJ1-1	TRBV13	CASSLAGRRNTEAFF
TRBJ2-7	TRBV5-1	CASSSPLLSPYEQYF
TRBJ2-5	TRBV15	CATERGGPISETQYF
TRBJ2-3	TRBV13	CASSLDRDTQYF
TRBJ2-6	TRBV7-9	CATPGRNSGANVLTF
TRBJ1-5	TRBV7-2	CASSFGDRGHQPQHF
TRBJ1-1	TRBV5-1	CASSSSRGQGEAFF
TRBJ2-3	TRBV27	CASSNFRGTDTQYF
TRBJ1-6	TRBV25-1	CASSRDTYNSPLHF
TRBJ2-7	TRBV28	CASRSGTSAFEQYF
TRBJ2-7	TRBV6-2/TRBV6-3	CASSHDRPTYEQYF
TRBJ1-2	TRBV7-9	CASRRDVYGYTF
TRBJ2-3	TRBV5-1	CASRGDRERTDTQYF
TRBJ1-1	TRBV9	CASSPGTGHTEAFF
TRBJ1-1	TRBV3-1	CASSQGRGTEAFF
TRBJ2-7	TRBV6-2/TRBV6-3	CASAPLQGSSYEQYF
TRBJ2-5	TRBV25-1	CASSGKMETQYF